The clone carrying this TCR beta chain came up once. The investigators isolated CD4+ and CD8+ cells by positive magnetic bead selection and checked their purity by flow cytometry. This entry belongs to a study of somatic mutations in cytotoxic T cells in rheumatoid arthritis. The V and J ends lost 2 bases and 6 bases, in that order; junction bases with no gene match: 5. The CDR3 loop spans 15 amino acids. Per the germline V gene, CDR1 is MRHNA and CDR2 is SNTAGT. Profiling relied on immunoSEQ multiplex PCR, and the TCRdb table lists in-frame clones only, not all of them. Of around 11,000 clones detected, roughly 70% appear once; the ten largest clones hold approximately 40%.

This TCR derives from an adult with rheumatoid arthritis. The gene calls are TRBV6-4 and TRBJ2-3; 10 bases line up with TRBD2. Sequences were obtained from CD8+ T cells sorted from blood. CDR3 in DNA: TGTGCCAGCAGTGACACAAGCGGGGGGGCTGATACGCAGTATTTT. Protein: CASSDTSGGADTQYF.